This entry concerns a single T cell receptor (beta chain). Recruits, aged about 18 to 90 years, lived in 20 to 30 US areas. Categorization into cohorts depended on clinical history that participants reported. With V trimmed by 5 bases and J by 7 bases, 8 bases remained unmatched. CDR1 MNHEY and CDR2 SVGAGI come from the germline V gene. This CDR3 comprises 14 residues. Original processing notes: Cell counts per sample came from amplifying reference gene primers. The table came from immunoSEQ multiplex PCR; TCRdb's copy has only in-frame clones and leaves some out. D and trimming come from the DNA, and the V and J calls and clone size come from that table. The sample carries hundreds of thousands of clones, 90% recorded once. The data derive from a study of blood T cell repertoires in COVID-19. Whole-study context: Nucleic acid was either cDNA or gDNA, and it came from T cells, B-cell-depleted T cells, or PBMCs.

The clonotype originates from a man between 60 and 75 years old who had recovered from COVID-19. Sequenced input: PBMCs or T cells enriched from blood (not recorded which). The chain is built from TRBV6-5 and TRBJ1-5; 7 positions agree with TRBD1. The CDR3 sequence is CASSRQGIRQPQHF. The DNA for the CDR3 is TGTGCCAGCAGTCGACAGGGTATACGGCAGCCCCAGCATTTT.